A single sample is the source of the 28 T cell receptor beta chains below, sequenced in a study of identical twins. TCRdb fed the 5' RACE reads into MiXCR, producing one record per CDR3 protein. The data contain approximately 220,000 distinct CDR3 sequences, approximately 9% of them singletons. The specimen was memory (CD45RO+) T cells sorted from blood. The receptors originated from a woman under 30 in good health.

The chain has TRBV7-8 and TRBJ2-7, with D unclear. Germline V lookup: CDR1 SGHVS, CDR2 FQNEAQ. The CDR3 is made up of 15 amino acids. V was trimmed by 5 bases and J by 7 bases, leaving 21 bases between them. The CDR3 region is CASSTIGVVSEEQYF. The CDR3 bases are TGTGCCAGCAGCACCATCGGTGTAGTTTCGGAGGAGCAGTACTTC.

This chain joins TRBV7-2 and TRBJ2-7; D may be TRBD1 (9 bases). The CDR3 extends over 15 amino acids. The V gene's germline CDR1 is SGHTA and CDR2 FQGNSA. V was pared by 5 bases and J by 1 base, with 15 bases between. The DNA of the CDR3 is TGTGCCAGCAGCCGCGGGGGGACAGGGTCCTACGAGCAGTACTTC. As protein: CASSRGGTGSYEQYF. Full variable domain (missing parts from reference TRBV7-2 and TRBJ2-7): GAGVSQSPSNKVTEKGKDVELRCDPISGHTALYWYRQSLGQGLEFLIYFQGNSAPDKSGLPSDRFSAERTGGSVSTLTIQRTQQEDSAVYLCASSRGGTGSYEQYFGPGTRLTVT.

This clonotype was observed many times. The CDR3 protein is CASSAVTGNYGYTF. The CDR3 region has the DNA TGTGCCAGCAGCGCCGTGACGGGGAACTATGGCTACACCTTC. The rearrangement uses TRBV9 and TRBJ1-2; D unclear. The germline CDR1 and CDR2 sequences are SGDLS and YYNGEE. This CDR3 is built from 14 residues. Deletions cut 3 bases from V and 2 bases from J, with 11 bases between.

The V gene is TRBV5-1, the J gene TRBJ2-1; D remains ambiguous. CDR1 is SGHRS and CDR2 is YFSETQ in the germline V gene. This CDR3 region has 11 residues. V was shortened by 10 bases and J by 3 bases, with 8 bases between the two germline ends. CDR3 sequence: CAEPSYNEQFF. CDR3 coding DNA: TGCGCCGAACCTAGCTACAATGAGCAGTTCTTC. The variable domain in full, completed from reference TRBV5-1 and TRBJ2-1, reads KAGVTQTPRYLIKTRGQQVTLSCSPISGHRSVSWYQQTPGQGLQFLFEYFSETQRNKGNFPGRFSGRQFSNSRSEMNVSTLELGDSALYLCAEPSYNEQFFGPGTRLTVL.

The sample holds many counts of this clonotype. This rearrangement joins TRBV20-1 to TRBJ2-4; D gene ambiguous. V was cut by 6 bases and J by 8 bases, with 11 bases left in between. Germline assignment: CDR1 DFQATT and CDR2 SNEGSKA (reference sequence). CDR3 length equals 11 residues. For the CDR3, the DNA is TGCAGTGCCCCCCAAGGAGACATTCAGTACTTC. Its protein product is CSAPQGDIQYF.

This chain links TRBV20-1 with TRBJ1-1; D is perhaps TRBD1 (5 bases). This CDR3 spans 13 amino acids. CDR1 is DFQATT, CDR2 SNEGSKA, per germline (reference sequence). Deletions cut 5 bases from V and 4 bases from J, with 14 bases between. CDR3 amino acids: CSAYTGAPTEAFF. The CDR3 bases are TGCAGTGCTTATACAGGTGCGCCCACTGAAGCTTTCTTT.

This clonotype was detected once. V is TRBV11-3 and J is TRBJ2-1, with D maybe TRBD2 (6 bases). Germline V gene data show CDR1 as SGHNT and CDR2 as YENEEA. The CDR3 has 13 residues. Trimming took off 1 base at V and 8 bases at J, with 9 bases between the two ends. CDR3 region: CASSLVGGYEQFF. Here the CDR3 DNA reads TGTGCCAGCAGCTTAGTAGGAGGGTATGAGCAGTTCTTC.

The J gene is TRBJ2-7, the V gene TRBV11-3; the D gene is possibly TRBD2 (6 bases). The CDR3 spans 13 residues. Germline V gene data show CDR1 as SGHNT and CDR2 as YENEEA. Trimming removed 1 base from V and 10 bases from J, with 14 bases in between. This CDR3 is CASSLGFGTLQYF. In DNA form, the CDR3 reads TGTGCCAGCAGCTTAGGTTTCGGGACTTTACAGTACTTC.

This clonotype was found many times. The J gene is TRBJ2-3, the V gene TRBV20-1; no clear D gene. With 3 bases removed from V and 2 bases from J, the gap between germline ends came to 12 bases. The CDR3 has 14 amino acids. The germline gives CDR1 DFQATT, CDR2 SNEGSKA (reference sequence). This chain's CDR3 is CSASEGAITDTQYF. The CDR3 nucleotides are TGCAGTGCTAGTGAAGGTGCGATCACAGATACGCAGTATTTT.

The chain employs TRBV6-6 and TRBJ2-5; D gene ambiguous. Germline CDR1 and CDR2: MNHNY and SVGAGI (reference sequence). V lost 7 bases and J lost 5, with 11 bases in between. This CDR3 region has 12 residues. Written as DNA, the CDR3 is TGTGCCAGCAACCCCGTTTTGGAGACCCAGTACTTC. This gives the protein CASNPVLETQYF.

This clonotype has a handful of counts. V usage is TRBV20-1 and J usage is TRBJ1-5, with 9 nucleotides matching TRBD1. Germline V gives CDR1 DFQATT, CDR2 SNEGSKA (reference sequence). The CDR3 contains 15 residues. V lost 6 bases, J lost 0 bases, and 6 bases stayed unmatched. The CDR3 DNA reads as TGCAGTGCCATGGACAGGGGATATAGCAATCAGCCCCAGCATTTT. Residues: CSAMDRGYSNQPQHF.

This chain links TRBV20-1 with TRBJ2-1; TRBD2 might be the D (5 bases). Per the germline V gene, CDR1 is DFQATT and CDR2 is SNEGSKA (reference sequence). This CDR3 has 12 residues. Trimming stripped 5 bases from V and 6 bases from J, with 11 bases between. The CDR3 region is CSAAGGRNEQFF. The DNA for the CDR3 is TGCAGTGCTGCGGGCGGCCGCAATGAGCAGTTCTTC.

This clonotype has only a few counts. The chain couples TRBV9 to TRBJ2-2; 7 bases agree with TRBD2. The J segment lost 5 bases and the V segment lost 2 bases, leaving 9 bases of the junction unmatched. The germline gives CDR1 SGDLS, CDR2 YYNGEE. The CDR3 covers 16 residues. For the CDR3, the DNA is TGTGCCAGCAGCGTGCGGTCTCGCGGGAGAACCGGGGAGCTGTTTTTT. It codes for CASSVRSRGRTGELFF.

This clonotype has at least ten counts. The chain uses TRBV20-1 and TRBJ2-2, with TRBD1 matching 8 bases. CDR1 DFQATT and CDR2 SNEGSKA come from the germline V gene (reference sequence). The V and J ends lost 6 bases and 4 bases, in that order; junction bases with no gene match: 10. The CDR3 length is 15 residues. In DNA form, the CDR3 reads TGCAGTGCCCAGAAACCGGGGACAGGCACCGGGGAGCTGTTTTTT. Translation: CSAQKPGTGTGELFF.

This clonotype was detected a few times. The chain carries TRBV20-1 and TRBJ2-3; perhaps TRBD2 as D (5 bases). From germline, CDR1 is DFQATT and CDR2 SNEGSKA (reference sequence). The V gene lost 5 bases and the J gene lost 6 bases, with 15 bases spanning the gap. This CDR3 comprises 13 residues. CDR3 coding DNA: TGCAGTGCTCCGTGGCCGAGGGCCGATACGCAGTATTTT. The encoded protein is CSAPWPRADTQYF.

The genes are TRBV5-1 and TRBJ1-5; D unclear. The V end lost 1 base, the J end lost 0 bases, and 11 bases lay between the germline ends. The CDR3 runs 16 residues. CDR1 and CDR2 from the germline V gene are SGHRS and YFSETQ. The CDR3 DNA sequence: TGCGCCAGCAGCTTGCCTGGACCTTATAGCAATCAGCCCCAGCATTTT. Its translation: CASSLPGPYSNQPQHF.

The sample holds many counts of this clonotype. The V and J genes are TRBV5-1 and TRBJ1-1, with D maybe TRBD1 (5 bases). Trimming stripped 5 bases from V and 7 bases from J, with 15 bases between. Germline V gene data show CDR1 as SGHRS and CDR2 as YFSETQ. The CDR3 contains 13 residues. CDR3 in amino acids: CASSWDVRSEAFF. DNA of the CDR3: TGCGCCAGCAGTTGGGACGTCAGGAGTGAAGCTTTCTTT.

In its sample, this clonotype was seen many times. The chain uses TRBV10-3 and TRBJ1-2, with D uncertain. Germline V lookup: CDR1 ENHRY, CDR2 SYGVKD. The V and J ends lost 2 bases and 8 bases respectively, with 15 bases between them. The CDR3 has 14 amino acids. CDR3 amino acids: CAISETTGMGGYTF. CDR3 coding DNA: TGTGCCATCAGTGAGACGACCGGAATGGGAGGCTACACCTTC.

This clonotype was counted between two and nine times. J is TRBJ2-1 and V is TRBV11-1; TRBD2 is a possible D gene (6 bases). V lost 3 bases, J lost 9 bases, and 9 bases lay in between. The CDR3 is made up of 12 amino acids. Germline V gene data show CDR1 as SGHAT and CDR2 as FQDESV (reference sequence). The CDR3 loop is CASSLNGGEQFF. CDR3 coding DNA: TGTGCCAGCAGCTTGAACGGGGGTGAGCAGTTCTTC.

This clonotype was counted at least ten times. The rearrangement links TRBV2 to TRBJ1-4; D unclear. V shed 6 bases and J shed 0 bases, with 8 bases lying between them. Per germline, CDR1 SNHLY and CDR2 FYNNEI. The CDR3 spans 14 residues. Here the CDR3 DNA reads TGTGCCAGCAGCCCGTCTGCAACTAATGAAAAACTGTTTTTT. Residues: CASSPSATNEKLFF.

This rearrangement joins TRBV6-5 to TRBJ1-2; perhaps TRBD1 as D (5 bases). The CDR3 loop spans 12 amino acids. Germline CDR1 MNHEY, CDR2 SVGAGI. Between the trimmed V and J ends, which lost 7 bases and 4 bases, there was a span of 10 bases. The CDR3 coding sequence is TGTGCCAGCAAGATGGGGGGCTATGGCTACACCTTC. This codes for CASKMGGYGYTF.

The rearrangement joins TRBV20-1 to TRBJ2-1; 8 nucleotides match TRBD2. The germline V gene has CDR1 DFQATT and CDR2 SNEGSKA (reference sequence). The CDR3 runs 18 residues. Trimming cost V 1 base and J 0 bases; bases outside gene matches: 11. As DNA, the CDR3 is TGCAGTGCTAGAGGGATCAGCGGGGGAAGGAGCTCCTACAATGAGCAGTTCTTC. Protein sequence: CSARGISGGRSSYNEQFF.

This chain joins TRBV3-1 and TRBJ1-3, with D possibly being TRBD1 (6 bases). This CDR3 has 17 residues. Trimming left V 3 bases short and J 0 bases short, with 15 bases between. Germline V gene data show CDR1 as LGHDT and CDR2 as YNNKEL (reference sequence). The CDR3 DNA follows: TGTGCCAGCAGCCAGGCTCGGGGGGCCGGCTCTGGAAACACCATATATTTT. Translated: CASSQARGAGSGNTIYF.

This sequence joins TRBV11-2 and TRBJ2-2, with 10 bases that match TRBD1. The germline CDR1 and CDR2 sequences are SGHAT and FQNNGV. The CDR3 has 15 amino acids. With 3 bases clipped from V and 5 bases from J, the junction kept 3 bases outside the gene matches. As DNA, the CDR3 is TGTGCCAGCAGCTTTAGGACAGGGGGAACCGGGGAGCTGTTTTTT. Translating gives CASSFRTGGTGELFF.

The chain uses TRBV10-3 and TRBJ1-5; D is unresolved. CDR3 size: 12 residues. Trimming pared 4 bases from V and 4 bases from J, leaving 5 bases between. CDR1 and CDR2 (germline): ENHRY, SYGVKD. DNA for the CDR3: TGTGCCATCAGTGGAGGGAATCAGCCCCAGCATTTT. This gives the protein CAISGGNQPQHF.

CDR3 sequence (DNA): TGCAGTGCTCTTACTAGCGACACAGATACGCAGTATTTT. This encodes CSALTSDTDTQYF. This chain joins TRBV20-1 and TRBJ2-3; 7 bases align to TRBD2. Per germline, CDR1 DFQATT and CDR2 SNEGSKA (reference sequence). With 5 bases clipped from V and 2 bases from J, the junction kept 4 bases outside the gene matches. The CDR3 sequence is 13 residues long.

This clonotype came up a few times. CDR3 sequence: CSARDVFPGGTEAFF. DNA for the CDR3: TGCAGTGCTAGAGATGTGTTCCCCGGGGGCACTGAAGCTTTCTTT. This sequence joins TRBV20-1 and TRBJ1-1; maybe TRBD1 (5 bases). Germline V gives CDR1 DFQATT, CDR2 SNEGSKA (reference sequence). V was cut by 0 bases and J by 4 bases, with 15 bases left in between. This CDR3 is built from 15 residues.

The chain combines TRBV18 with TRBJ2-7; no reliable D call. V was pared by 3 bases and J by 4 bases, with 7 bases between. This CDR3 has 12 residues. Looked up from germline, CDR1 is KGHSH and CDR2 is LQKENI. The CDR3, as DNA: TGTGCCAGCTCACCGGGCCGGTACGAGCAGTACTTC. Its protein is CASSPGRYEQYF. Full variable domain (missing parts from reference TRBV18 and TRBJ2-7): NAGVMQNPRHLVRRRGQEARLRCSPMKGHSHVYWYRQLPEEGLKFMVYLQKENIIDESGMPKERFSAEFPKEGPSILRIQQVVRGDSAAYFCASSPGRYEQYFGPGTRLTVT.